The 30 T cell receptor beta chains below come from one sample, sequenced in a study of CD8+CD57+ T cells in acquired aplastic anemia. All sequencing subjects had displayed CD8+CD57+ cell expansion on flow cytometry. Using genomic DNA as the template, TCR beta VDJ and CDR3 profiling was carried out. MiXCR, run by TCRdb on the reads, gives a single entry per CDR3 protein. The sample consists of 200,000 to 250,000 distinct CDR3 sequences, about 62% of them appearing once. The source material was sorted CD4+, CD8+, or CD8+CD57+ T cells (not recorded which) from PBMCs. The receptors come from a human donor with aplastic anemia.

The J gene is TRBJ2-3, the V gene TRBV29-1; no firm D call. Germline V gene sequence: CDR1 SQVTM, CDR2 ANQGSEA. V dropped 4 bases and J dropped 6 bases, with 11 bases sitting between them. The CDR3 totals 12 residues. The DNA for the CDR3 is TGCAGCGTTGGGCAGAACACGGATACGCAGTATTTT. Translation: CSVGQNTDTQYF.

The chain links TRBV12-5 to TRBJ2-1; 14 nucleotides match TRBD2. The ends lost 3 bases at V and 5 bases at J; junction bases unmatched: 12. Germline values: CDR1 LGHNT, CDR2 FRNRAP. The CDR3 is 19 residues long. The DNA for the CDR3 is TGTGCTAGTGGTTTTTTCGGAGCGACTAGCGGGGGGGCCAACAATGAGCAGTTCTTC. This encodes CASGFFGATSGGANNEQFF.

By frequency in the sample, this clonotype is medium-sized. The V call is TRBV20-1, the J call TRBJ2-7; TRBD1 matches at 7 bases. Germline V lookup: CDR1 DFQATT, CDR2 SNEGSKA (reference sequence). The junction had 3 bases not matched to a gene; V was cut back by 1 base and J by 0 bases. The CDR3 is made up of 14 amino acids. The CDR3 is CSARVGDSSYEQYF. As DNA, the CDR3 is TGCAGTGCTAGAGTGGGGGACAGCTCCTACGAGCAGTACTTC.

The chain is built from TRBV7-3 and TRBJ2-3, with 7 bases that match TRBD2. This CDR3 spans 16 amino acids. V lost 0 bases to trimming and J lost 1 base; unmatched junction nucleotides: 4. Germline V gene data show CDR1 as SGHTA and CDR2 as FQGTGA. CDR3 sequence reads: CASSLTGLEGTDTQYF. The CDR3 DNA reads as TGTGCCAGCAGCTTAACTGGACTAGAGGGCACAGATACGCAGTATTTT.

The gene calls are TRBV20-1 and TRBJ2-1; D may be TRBD1 or TRBD2 (5 bases each). CDR3 length: 16 amino acids. V lost 1 base, J lost 0 bases, and 13 bases lay in between. Germline V lookup: CDR1 DFQATT, CDR2 SNEGSKA (reference sequence). The DNA for the CDR3 is TGCAGTGCTAGAGCCCCCGGGACGAGCTCCTACAATGAGCAGTTCTTC. It specifies CSARAPGTSSYNEQFF.

V usage is TRBV20-1 and J usage is TRBJ2-1; 14 bases are shared with TRBD2. The trim removed 3 bases at V and 0 bases at J, leaving 1 base unmatched. The germline V gene encodes CDR1 DFQATT and CDR2 SNEGSKA (reference sequence). The CDR3 spans 16 residues. The CDR3 loop reads CSARGTSGSSYNEQFF. The CDR3 bases are TGCAGTGCTAGGGGGACTAGCGGGAGCTCCTACAATGAGCAGTTCTTC.

This clonotype occurred a few times. This chain connects TRBV15 to TRBJ1-5; 9 bases are a match to TRBD1. Germline V gene data show CDR1 as LNHNV and CDR2 as YYDKDF (reference sequence). The trim removed 3 bases at V and 5 bases at J, leaving 5 bases unmatched. The CDR3 is 15 amino acids. CDR3 amino acids: CATSSHRGRDQPQHF. CDR3 in DNA: TGTGCCACCAGCAGTCACAGGGGGCGCGATCAGCCCCAGCATTTT.

The rearrangement joins TRBV29-1 to TRBJ2-1; 12 bases fit TRBD2. Unmatched junction bases numbered 7, after V lost 6 bases and J lost 1 base. Looked up from germline, CDR1 is SQVTM and CDR2 is ANQGSEA. The CDR3 extends over 16 amino acids. Here the CDR3 reads CSVPKTSGGSYNEQFF. CDR3 nucleotides: TGCAGCGTCCCCAAGACTAGCGGGGGATCCTACAATGAGCAGTTCTTC.

This clonotype has at least ten counts. The chain combines TRBV7-8 with TRBJ2-1; tentatively, D is TRBD2 (6 bases). The CDR3 is made up of 14 amino acids. V was trimmed by 7 bases and J by 7 bases, leaving 17 bases between them. Germline values: CDR1 SGHVS, CDR2 FQNEAQ. CDR3 nucleotide sequence: TGTGCCAGCAACCCGGAGGGCCACCGAAATGAGCAGTTCTTC. Translation gives CASNPEGHRNEQFF. The variable domain in full, with the rest retrieved from reference TRBV7-8 and TRBJ2-1, is GAGVSQSPRYKVAKRGQDVALRCDPISGHVSLFWYQQALGQGPEFLTYFQNEAQLDKSGLPSDRFFAERPEGSVSTLKIQRTQQEDSAVYLCASNPEGHRNEQFFGPGTRLTVL.

This rearrangement joins TRBV19 to TRBJ2-2, with 9 bases lining up with TRBD1. V shed 10 bases and J 1 base; nucleotides not matched to a gene: 4. The CDR3 runs 14 residues. CDR1 and CDR2 (germline): LNHDA, SQIVND (reference sequence). This chain's CDR3 is CATMTGGNTGELFF. The CDR3 nucleotides are TGTGCCACTATGACAGGGGGGAACACCGGGGAGCTGTTTTTT.

The chain employs TRBV24-1 and TRBJ2-3, with TRBD1 as a possible D gene (5 bases). Germline CDR1 and CDR2: KGHDR and SFDVKD. The CDR3 runs 14 residues. Trimming pared 6 bases from V and 11 bases from J, leaving 20 bases between. The CDR3 coding sequence is TGTGCCACCAGTAGTTTCTCTGGGCCAGGGATGCAGTATTTT. It codes for CATSSFSGPGMQYF.

This clonotype was seen once. The rearrangement joins TRBV19 to TRBJ1-1; D call uncertain. Germline loops: CDR1 LNHDA, CDR2 SQIVND (reference sequence). The CDR3 covers 13 residues. The V gene lost 1 base and the J gene lost 5 bases, with 8 bases spanning the gap. As DNA, the CDR3 is TGTGCCAGTAGTATAGCGTTGAGGACTGAAGCTTTCTTT. This encodes CASSIALRTEAFF. Supplemented by reference TRBV19 and TRBJ1-1, the full variable domain reads DGGITQSPKYLFRKEGQNVTLSCEQNLNHDAMYWYRQDPGQGLRLIYYSQIVNDFQKGDIAEGYSVSREKKESFPLTVTSAQKNPTAFYLCASSIALRTEAFFGQGTRLTVV.

This clonotype was seen at least ten times. The CDR3, as DNA: TGTGCCAGCAGGGGGCTGTTAGAGACCTACGAGCAGTACTTC. This gives the protein CASRGLLETYEQYF. This chain links TRBV27 with TRBJ2-7; the D gene is possibly TRBD1 (5 bases). Trimming took off 6 bases at V and 2 bases at J, with 14 bases between the two ends. This CDR3 region has 14 residues. From germline, CDR1 is MNHEY and CDR2 SMNVEV (reference sequence).

The chain combines TRBV10-3 with TRBJ2-1, with D maybe TRBD1 (6 bases). Trimming removed 4 bases at V and 7 bases at J, with 14 bases between. The CDR3 length is 14 residues. Germline CDR1 reads ENHRY; CDR2 reads SYGVKD. CDR3 nucleotide sequence: TGTGCCATCAGTGGCGGGCCAGGGGTGAATGAGCAGTTCTTC. It encodes CAISGGPGVNEQFF.

This clonotype was recorded once. The J gene is TRBJ2-7, the V gene TRBV7-4; a possible D gene is TRBD1 (6 bases). CDR1 SGHVT and CDR2 SQSDAQ come from the germline V gene. Between the trimmed V and J ends, which lost 6 bases and 1 base, there was a span of 19 bases. The CDR3 contains 16 residues. In DNA, the CDR3 is TGTGCCAGCAGTTTGGCAGCCGGGACACCTTCCTACGAGCAGTACTTC. The encoded protein is CASSLAAGTPSYEQYF.

The V gene is TRBV19, the J gene TRBJ2-7; 8 nucleotides match TRBD2. The CDR3 extends over 13 amino acids. Germline V CDR1 and CDR2: LNHDA, SQIVND (reference sequence). The V segment lost 6 bases and the J segment 2 bases; nucleotides outside the gene matches: 3. The CDR3 DNA reads TGTGCCAGTAGATATAGCGGGACCTACGAGCAGTACTTC. Amino acids: CASRYSGTYEQYF.

The V call is TRBV20-1, the J call TRBJ1-6, with TRBD1 matching over 9 bases. Looked up from germline, CDR1 is DFQATT and CDR2 is SNEGSKA (reference sequence). The CDR3 is 14 residues long. J lost 14 bases, V lost 1 base, and 9 bases had no gene match. Here the CDR3 reads CSARGTGAQEALHF. The CDR3, as DNA: TGCAGTGCTAGAGGGACAGGGGCCCAAGAGGCCCTCCACTTT.

This clonotype has ten or more counts. This chain uses TRBV28 with TRBJ2-3; D assignment may be TRBD1 or TRBD2 (5 bases each). The length of the CDR3 is 15 residues. Trimming stripped 6 bases from V and 0 bases from J, with 13 bases between. Germline V gene lookup returns CDR1 MDHEN and CDR2 SYDVKM. The CDR3 region is CASSNVRDSTDTQYF. In nucleotides, the CDR3 is TGTGCCAGCAGCAACGTCCGGGACAGCACAGATACGCAGTATTTT.

In this sample, this clonotype turned up many times. The chain combines TRBV10-3 with TRBJ1-3, with D maybe TRBD1 (5 bases). Per the germline V gene, CDR1 is ENHRY and CDR2 is SYGVKD. The CDR3 runs to 12 residues. V was clipped by 10 bases and J by 0 bases, with 7 bases between them. CDR3 protein: CATGLSGNTIYF. DNA for the CDR3: TGTGCCACGGGACTCTCTGGAAACACCATATATTTT.

A word on this clonotype: This may be a read error, as it is one base from a much larger clone. The chain combines TRBV14 with TRBJ2-5, with TRBD2 identical over 14 bases. Germline V lookup: CDR1 SGHDN, CDR2 FVKESK. The CDR3 spans 18 residues. The V gene end was trimmed by 3 bases and the J gene end by 4 bases; junction bases not matched to a gene: 10. The CDR3 region has the DNA TGTGCCAGCAGCCATTCCAGGACTAGCGGGGGGCCGGCAGAGACCCAGTACTTC. The encoded protein is CASSHSRTSGGPAETQYF.

The chain links TRBV29-1 to TRBJ2-2, with TRBD1 identical over 8 bases. This CDR3 has 13 residues. Germline values: CDR1 SQVTM, CDR2 ANQGSEA. V was clipped by 4 bases and J by 5 bases; unmatched bases: 3. The chain's CDR3 is CSVGQGATGELFF. The CDR3 DNA reads TGCAGCGTTGGCCAGGGGGCTACCGGGGAGCTGTTTTTT.

The chain combines TRBV5-1 with TRBJ2-5, with D possibly matching TRBD1 (5 bases). CDR3 size: 15 residues. Trimming took off 0 bases at V and 2 bases at J, with 11 bases between the two ends. The germline CDR1 and CDR2 sequences are SGHRS and YFSETQ. The CDR3 region is CASSLEGHTQETQYF. CDR3 nucleotide sequence: TGCGCCAGCAGCTTGGAAGGACACACTCAAGAGACCCAGTACTTC.

This chain connects TRBV29-1 to TRBJ1-1; 7 bases are a match to TRBD1. V lost 6 bases, J lost 4 bases, and 11 bases stayed unmatched. The CDR3 is 14 residues long. Germline V lookup: CDR1 SQVTM, CDR2 ANQGSEA. The CDR3 nucleotides read TGCAGCGTCATCCGGGACAGAGGGTCCACTGAAGCTTTCTTT. Translating gives CSVIRDRGSTEAFF. The full variable domain, its missing parts supplied by reference TRBV29-1 and TRBJ1-1, is SAVISQKPSRDICQRGTSLTIQCQVDSQVTMMFWYRQQPGQSLTLIATANQGSEATYESGFVIDKFPISRPNLTFSTLTVSNMSPEDSSIYLCSVIRDRGSTEAFFGQGTRLTVV.

Of note for this clonotype: The junction differs from germline at one of its ends, possibly a read error. The CDR3 nucleotides read TGTGCCAGCAGTGAAGGAAGACTATCGAGCTCCTACGAGCAGTACTTC. It codes for CASSEGRLSSSYEQYF. The rearrangement uses TRBV10-2 and TRBJ2-7; maybe TRBD2 (5 bases). CDR1 and CDR2 from the germline V gene are WSHSY and SAAADI. There are 16 residues in the CDR3.

The CDR3 sequence: CASSLTGARNDPLNTEAFF. In DNA form, the CDR3 reads TGCGCCAGCAGCTTGACAGGCGCTCGCAATGATCCCTTGAACACTGAAGCTTTCTTT. V is TRBV5-1 and J is TRBJ1-1, with D possibly TRBD1 on 5 matching bases. The V gene lost 1 base and the J gene lost 0 bases, with 22 bases spanning the gap. Germline lookup yields CDR1 SGHRS and CDR2 YFSETQ. The CDR3 is 19 amino acids.

The chain combines TRBV9 with TRBJ2-2; D is uncertain. Trimming removed 0 bases from V and 0 bases from J, with 9 bases in between. CDR1 is SGDLS, CDR2 YYNGEE, per germline. This CDR3 has 16 residues. The CDR3 reads CASSVEGSSNTGELFF. The CDR3 DNA follows: TGTGCCAGCAGCGTAGAGGGTAGCTCGAACACCGGGGAGCTGTTTTTT.

The chain couples TRBV27 to TRBJ2-7; D unclear. The CDR3 has 11 amino acids. Trimming cost V 4 bases and J 5 bases, with 6 bases left between them. Germline V gene data show CDR1 as MNHEY and CDR2 as SMNVEV (reference sequence). Here the CDR3 DNA reads TGTGCCAGCAGTTCCAGCCACGAGCAGTACTTC. Its protein product is CASSSSHEQYF.

CDR3 residues: CSARPPTNGAHEKLFF. Here the CDR3 DNA reads TGCAGTGCTAGACCTCCCACGAACGGGGCCCATGAAAAACTGTTTTTT. The chain employs TRBV20-1 and TRBJ1-4, with D perhaps TRBD1 (5 bases). From germline, CDR1 is DFQATT and CDR2 SNEGSKA (reference sequence). The V end was cut by 2 bases, the J end by 6 bases, with 19 bases between. CDR3 size: 16 residues.

The rearrangement joins TRBV5-4 to TRBJ1-2; possibly TRBD1 for D (5 bases). Trimming removed 0 bases at V and 5 bases at J, with 14 bases between. The CDR3 sequence is 15 residues long. In germline, CDR1 is SGHNT, CDR2 YYREEE (reference sequence). The CDR3 protein is CASSLEQAEGYGYTF. CDR3 DNA sequence: TGTGCCAGCAGCTTGGAACAGGCCGAAGGTTATGGCTACACCTTC.

This clonotype was seen only once. The chain recombines TRBV2 with TRBJ1-5; 7 positions agree with TRBD1. CDR1 and CDR2 from the germline V gene are SNHLY and FYNNEI. This CDR3 spans 13 amino acids. Germline trimming cut 6 bases from V and 11 bases from J; bases unmatched to any gene: 10. The CDR3, as DNA: TGTGCCAGCAGCGAGGGGGCGTACACGACCCAGCATTTT. Protein sequence: CASSEGAYTTQHF.